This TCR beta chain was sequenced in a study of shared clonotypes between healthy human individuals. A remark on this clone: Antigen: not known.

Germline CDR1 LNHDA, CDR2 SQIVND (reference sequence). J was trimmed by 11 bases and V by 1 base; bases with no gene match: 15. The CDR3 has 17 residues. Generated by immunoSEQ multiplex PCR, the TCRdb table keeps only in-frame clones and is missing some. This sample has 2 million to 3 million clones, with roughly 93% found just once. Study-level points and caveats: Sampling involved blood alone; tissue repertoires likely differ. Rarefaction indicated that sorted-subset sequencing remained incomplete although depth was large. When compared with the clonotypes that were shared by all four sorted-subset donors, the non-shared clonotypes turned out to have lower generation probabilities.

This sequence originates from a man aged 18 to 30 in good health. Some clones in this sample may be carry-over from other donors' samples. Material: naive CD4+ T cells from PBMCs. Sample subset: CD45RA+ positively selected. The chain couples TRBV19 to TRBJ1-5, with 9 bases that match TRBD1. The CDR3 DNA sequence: TGTGCCAGTAGTATAGGCCGGGACAGGGCCAGGGGCAGGACCCAGCATTTT. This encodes CASSIGRDRARGRTQHF.